The clone carrying this T cell receptor (beta chain) was observed many times. The antigen remains undetermined. Attachment of unique molecular identifiers was made to individual cDNA molecules. TCRdb reprocessed the 5' RACE reads with MiXCR, giving one entry per CDR3 protein. There are some 36,000 distinct CDR3 sequences in the sample; around 7% occur only once, and 24% lies in the top ten. The record originates from a study of early T cells in non-severe SARS-CoV-2 infection. Study-level information: The authors sequenced bulk RNA from unsorted whole blood, leaving chains unpaired.

Study results and caveats: Matching with VDJdb favored anti-spike CD8 responses (missing private and CD4 specificities).

The CDR3 loop spans 13 amino acids. CDR1 and CDR2 from the germline V gene are SGHTA and FQGNSA. V was cut by 7 bases and J by 6 bases, with 13 bases left in between. The chain combines TRBV7-2 with TRBJ2-1; D gene uncertain. Here the sequenced sample was whole blood, taken at baseline. This sequence originates from an adult who was a healthcare worker with PCR-confirmed SARS-CoV-2 infection or an uninfected control (not recorded which). The CDR3 protein is CASTPFWSNEQFF. The CDR3 coding sequence is TGTGCCAGCACACCTTTTTGGTCCAATGAGCAGTTCTTC.